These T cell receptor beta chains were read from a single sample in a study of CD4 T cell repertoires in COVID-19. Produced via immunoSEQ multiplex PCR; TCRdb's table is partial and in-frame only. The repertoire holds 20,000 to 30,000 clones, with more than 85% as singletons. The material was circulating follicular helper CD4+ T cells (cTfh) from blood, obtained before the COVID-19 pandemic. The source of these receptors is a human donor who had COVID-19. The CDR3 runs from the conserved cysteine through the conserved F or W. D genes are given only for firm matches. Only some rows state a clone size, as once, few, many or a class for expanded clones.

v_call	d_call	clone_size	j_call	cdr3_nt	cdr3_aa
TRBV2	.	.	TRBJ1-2	TGTGCCAGCAGAGGGGTAGACTATGGCTACACCTTC	CASRGVDYGYTF
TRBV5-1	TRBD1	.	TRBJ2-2	TGCGCCAGCAGCTCCGCTCAGGGGGCCACCGGGGAGCTGTTTTTT	CASSSAQGATGELFF
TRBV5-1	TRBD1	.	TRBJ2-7	TGCGCCAGCAGCTGGGACAGGGATATAGGCGAGCAGTACTTC	CASSWDRDIGEQYF
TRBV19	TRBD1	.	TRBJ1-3	TGTGCCAGTAGTAACCGGGACAGGGTTGGAAACACCATATATTTT	CASSNRDRVGNTIYF
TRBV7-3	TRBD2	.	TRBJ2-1	TGTGCCAGCAGCTTGACTAGCGGGGGTCACAATGAGCAGTTCTTC	CASSLTSGGHNEQFF
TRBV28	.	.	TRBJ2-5	TGTGCCAGCAGGGGCCGGGAGACCCAGTACTTC	CASRGRETQYF
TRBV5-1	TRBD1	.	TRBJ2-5	TGCGCCAGCAGCTCCGACATTGGACAGGGCGAGACCCAGTACTTC	CASSSDIGQGETQYF
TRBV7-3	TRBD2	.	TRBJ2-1	TGTGCCAGCAGCCCCGTTAGCGGGGGGACCAATGAGCAGTTCTTC	CASSPVSGGTNEQFF
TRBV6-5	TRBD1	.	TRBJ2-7	TGTGCCAGCAGTGTCGGGACAGGGGGCTCCGAGCAGTACTTC	CASSVGTGGSEQYF
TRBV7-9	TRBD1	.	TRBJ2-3	TGTGCCAGCAGCCTGGGACAGACGGGTTCTGATACGCAGTATTTT	CASSLGQTGSDTQYF
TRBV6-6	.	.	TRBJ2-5	TGTGCCAGCAGTTACTCGGGACTCGAGGGCGAGACCCAGTACTTC	CASSYSGLEGETQYF
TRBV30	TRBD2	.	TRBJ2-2	TGTGCCTGGACCCCCGGGATAGCGGGAGACCGGGAGCTGTTTTTT	CAWTPGIAGDRELFF
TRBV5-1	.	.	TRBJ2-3	TGCGCCAGCAGCTTGGGTAGAATAGGTGCTGGGGCCACAGATACGCAGTATTTT	CASSLGRIGAGATDTQYF
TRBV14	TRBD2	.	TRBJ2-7	TGTGCCAGCAGCCAAGGTATTAGCGGGAGAAGCCCCTACGAGCAGTACTTC	CASSQGISGRSPYEQYF
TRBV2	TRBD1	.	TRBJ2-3	TGTGCCAGCACCTGGGTCGGGACAGGGGGCACAGATACGCAGTATTTT	CASTWVGTGGTDTQYF
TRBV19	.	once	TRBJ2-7	TGTGCCAGTAGTCGAAAGACTACCTACGAGCAGTACTTC	CASSRKTTYEQYF
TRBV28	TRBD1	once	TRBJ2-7	TGTGCCAGCAAAAAGGGACAGGGGTTCTACGAGCAGTACTTC	CASKKGQGFYEQYF
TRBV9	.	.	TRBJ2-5	TGTGCCAGCAGCTCCGGGGAGACCCAGTACTTC	CASSSGETQYF
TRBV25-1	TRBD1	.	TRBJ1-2	TGTGCCAGCAGTCTCCGGACAGGGGATGGCTACACCTTC	CASSLRTGDGYTF
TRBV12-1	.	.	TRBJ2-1	TGTGCCAGCAGCGGAGCATTCGATGAGCAGTTCTTC	CASSGAFDEQFF
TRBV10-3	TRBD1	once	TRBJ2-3	TGTGCCTCGACCGGGACAGGGGGCACAGATACGCAGTATTTT	CASTGTGGTDTQYF
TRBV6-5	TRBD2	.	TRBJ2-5	TGTGCCAGCAGGCGCACACTAGCGGGGGGAGAGACCCAGTACTTC	CASRRTLAGGETQYF
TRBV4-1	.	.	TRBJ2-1	TGCGCCAGCAGCCAAGATATCCTCCTGGGAGGCTTGTTAACCTACAATGAGCAGTTCTTC	CASSQDILLGGLLTYNEQFF
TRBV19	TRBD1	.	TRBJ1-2	TGTGCCAGTAGTACGACAGGGACTCTCTATGGCTACACCTTC	CASSTTGTLYGYTF
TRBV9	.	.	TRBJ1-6	TGTGCCAGCAGCCCAACGACAGAGAATAATTCCCCCCTCCACTTT	CASSPTTENNSPLHF
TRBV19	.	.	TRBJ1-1	TGTGCCAGTAGTACCCAGGGGTCGGTTGAAGCTTTCTTT	CASSTQGSVEAFF
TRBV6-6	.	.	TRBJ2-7	TGTGCCAGCAGTTACGGACAGACCTACGAGCAGTACTTC	CASSYGQTYEQYF
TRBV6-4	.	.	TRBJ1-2	TGTGCCAGCAGTGACTCCCAGGGGCCCTATGGCTACACCTTC	CASSDSQGPYGYTF
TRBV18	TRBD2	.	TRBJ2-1	TGTGCCAGCTCACTACTGGGGAGCGGGAACAATGAGCAGTTCTTC	CASSLLGSGNNEQFF
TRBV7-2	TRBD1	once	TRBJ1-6	TGTGCCAGCAGGCCGGGGGCCGGGACAGGGAATTCACCCCTCCACTTT	CASRPGAGTGNSPLHF
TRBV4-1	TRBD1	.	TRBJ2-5	TGCGCCAGCAGCCGCGCTGGGACAGCATATTCCCAAGAGACCCAGTACTTC	CASSRAGTAYSQETQYF
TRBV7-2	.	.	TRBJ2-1	TGTGCCAGCAGCTTAGCGGCGCAGGGGGGCTGGAGTGAGCAGTTCTTC	CASSLAAQGGWSEQFF
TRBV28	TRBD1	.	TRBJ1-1	TGTGCCAGCAGAATACCGGGACAGTCGAACACTGAAGCTTTCTTT	CASRIPGQSNTEAFF
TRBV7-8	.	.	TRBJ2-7	TGTGCCAGCACCCTAGCCAGGGTGCCCTACGAGCAGTACTTC	CASTLARVPYEQYF
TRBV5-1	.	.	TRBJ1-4	TGCGCCAGCAGCTTAGACAGGATCGCAACTAATGAAAAACTGTTTTTT	CASSLDRIATNEKLFF
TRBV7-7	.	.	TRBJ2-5	TGTGCCAGCAGCTTAAGCCCCCAAGAGACCCAGTACTTC	CASSLSPQETQYF
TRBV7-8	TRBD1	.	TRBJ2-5	TGTGCCAGCAGCTATAACCGGGACAGGGTAGAGACCCAGTACTTC	CASSYNRDRVETQYF
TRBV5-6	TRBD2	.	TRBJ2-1	TGTGCCAGCAGTTCACTTGGACTAGCGGGATACAATGAGCAGTTCTTC	CASSSLGLAGYNEQFF
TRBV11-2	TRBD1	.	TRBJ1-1	TGTGCCAGCAGCCCTAACCCCGGGACAGGAGCTTTCTTT	CASSPNPGTGAFF
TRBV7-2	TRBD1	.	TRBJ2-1	TGTGCCAGCAGCTTAGCGTTGGGACAGGGAAATGAGCAGTTCTTC	CASSLALGQGNEQFF
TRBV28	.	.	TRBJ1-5	TGTGCCTGCGCGCGTGGCAATCAGCCCCAGCATTTT	CACARGNQPQHF
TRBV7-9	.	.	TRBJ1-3	TGTGCCAGCAGCTTAGCAGGGGCTGGAAACACCATATATTTT	CASSLAGAGNTIYF
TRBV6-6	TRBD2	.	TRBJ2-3	TGTGCCAGCAGTCCACAGAGACGGGGGGGCAAGGATACGCAGTATTTT	CASSPQRRGGKDTQYF
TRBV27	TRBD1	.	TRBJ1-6	TGTGCCAGCAGTTTAAACGGACAGGGGAGTTCACCCCTCCACTTT	CASSLNGQGSSPLHF
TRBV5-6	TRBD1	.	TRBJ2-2	TGTGCCAGCGCTCGGGACAGGGGGACCGGAGAGCTGTTTTTT	CASARDRGTGELFF
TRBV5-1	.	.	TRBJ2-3	TGCGCCAGCAGCTTGTTAGGGGCGAGCACAGATACGCAGTATTTT	CASSLLGASTDTQYF
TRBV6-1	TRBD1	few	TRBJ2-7	TGTGCCAGTCTTAATGACAGGGGGTCCTACGAGCAGTACTTC	CASLNDRGSYEQYF
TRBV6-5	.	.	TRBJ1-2	TGTGCCAGCAGTTACTCCGGGGGGTCCAGCTACACCTTC	CASSYSGGSSYTF
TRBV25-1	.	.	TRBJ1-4	TGTGCCAGCAGTGAATTAGGGGGGGCCTATGAAAAACTGTTTTTT	CASSELGGAYEKLFF
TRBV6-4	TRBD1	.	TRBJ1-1	TGTGCCCGCTTCTTAACAGGGGGCTGCGAGGGGGTTAACACTGAAGCTTTCTTT	CARFLTGGCEGVNTEAFF
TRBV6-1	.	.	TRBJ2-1	TGTGCCAGCTTAGCGAGCTCCTACAATGAGCAGTTCTTC	CASLASSYNEQFF
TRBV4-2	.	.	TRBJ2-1	TGTGCCAGCGGAGCCGGTTTCGGGAGTGGTGAGCAGTTCTTC	CASGAGFGSGEQFF
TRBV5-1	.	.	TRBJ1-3	TGCGCCAGCAGCTCGAGTGGGGCCTCTGGAAACACCATATATTTT	CASSSSGASGNTIYF
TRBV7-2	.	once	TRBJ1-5	TGTGCCAGCAGCTTAGCCCTCACCCCAGTGCAGCCCCAGCATTTT	CASSLALTPVQPQHF
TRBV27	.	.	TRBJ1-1	TGTGCCAGCACCCGGGGGGGCAGCGCGAGGAGTGAAGCTTTCTTT	CASTRGGSARSEAFF
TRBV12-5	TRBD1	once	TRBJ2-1	TGTGCTAGTGCCCCGACAGGGAGCTACAATGAGCAGTTCTTC	CASAPTGSYNEQFF
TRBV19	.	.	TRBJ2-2	TGTGCCAGTAGTATAGTGAGGTCTAACACCGGGGAGCTGTTTTTT	CASSIVRSNTGELFF
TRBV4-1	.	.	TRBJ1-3	TGCGCCAGCAGCCAGGAAGGGTGGGGGGCTGGAAACACCATATATTTT	CASSQEGWGAGNTIYF
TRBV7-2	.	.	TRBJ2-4	TGTGCCAGCAGCTTAGCTCCCGGTCAGGTTAGAGCCAAAAACATTCAGTACTTC	CASSLAPGQVRAKNIQYF